The clone carrying this T cell receptor beta chain was detected many times. Its antigen is as yet unknown. The sample comes from a study of neurological immune-mediated disorders. Germline V gene sequence: CDR1 SGHRS, CDR2 YFSETQ. The CDR3 length is 14 residues. V dropped 0 bases and J dropped 5 bases, with 11 bases sitting between them. 5'RACE employing 10-nucleotide random UMIs yielded the cDNA. A single record per CDR3 protein comes from TCRdb applying MiXCR to the 5' RACE reads. In the table there are around 32,000 distinct CDR3 sequences, about 12% of which are singletons. The study's findings and limits: Across subjects, no CDR3 amino acid sequence appeared in expanded clones of more than one subject, a finding that suggested private repertoires in all groups.

Sample: PBMCs. The J gene is TRBJ2-5, the V gene TRBV5-1; D possibly corresponds to TRBD2 (6 bases). The clonotype comes from a woman in her sixties or seventies in good health. CDR3 residues: CASSLEWRGETQYF. CDR3 nucleotides: TGCGCCAGCAGCTTGGAGTGGAGGGGTGAGACCCAGTACTTC. The full variable domain, completed using reference TRBV5-1 and TRBJ2-5, is KAGVTQTPRYLIKTRGQQVTLSCSPISGHRSVSWYQQTPGQGLQFLFEYFSETQRNKGNFPGRFSGRQFSNSRSEMNVSTLELGDSALYLCASSLEWRGETQYFGPGTRLLVL.